The source of this T cell receptor beta chain is a study of cytomegalovirus exposure and HLA in healthy donors. General study results and limits: Apparent HLA restriction characterized most CMV-associated TCR beta chains in a later analysis. TCR beta sequences reportedly predicted most subjects' HLA-A and HLA-B alleles accurately. Per a prior analysis, the majority of TCR beta V segments were productive roughly 87% or roughly 30% of the time. The number of N-insertions in an Asian-associated ancestry cluster was reportedly below the roughly 620-donor mean in a later analysis.

Comment on this clone: Its antigen is still unknown.

Trimming cost V 1 base and J 6 bases, with 13 bases left between them. The CDR3 totals 14 residues. Germline CDR1 is SGHNT and CDR2 is YYREEE (reference sequence). It was with 60 Vbeta and 13 Jbeta primers that the PCR ran. The repertoire was sequenced with immunoSEQ multiplex PCR; TCRdb's copy has only in-frame clones and lacks some. The sample lists over 150,000 clones, almost 80% occurring once. The chain links TRBV5-4 to TRBJ2-5; D might be TRBD1 (5 bases). The clonotype was recovered from a woman younger than 35 in good health and CMV-seronegative. Sequenced material: PBMCs. The CDR3: CASSLTQGLQTQYF. The CDR3 DNA follows: TGTGCCAGCAGCTTGACCCAGGGTTTGCAGACCCAGTACTTC.